This T cell receptor delta chain is from a study of γδ T cells in repeated Plasmodium falciparum infection. As for the study in general: Malian children with intense seasonal malaria exposure were compared with matched Australian children. Timepoints: baseline, immediately before selected infections, and 21 days after every infection.

There are a few counts of this clone. The protein that TCRdb holds for this DNA derives from a much larger clone and differs from the translated DNA at residue 13, which likely indicates a read error; the protein shown here is translated from the DNA. TCRdb made new clone calls on the multiplex PCR reads using CATT. Of tens of thousands of delta-chain clones in the sample, 0.75% to 1% were seen once. This sequence was found in a pool of human donors (malaria-infected and uninfected, not separated). The sequencing sample was made of gamma-delta T cells from blood.

The CDR3 is CALGELPVGDDYNDKLIF. CDR3 nucleotide sequence: TGTGCTCTTGGGGAACTTCCGGTGGGGGACGACTACAACGATAAACTCATCTTT. The chain joins TRDV1 to TRDJ1; 7 bases are shared with TRDD3. The germline V gene has CDR1 TSWWSYY and CDR2 QGS. Unmatched junction bases numbered 14, after V lost 0 bases and J lost 4 bases. The CDR3 consists of 18 residues.